A single sample is the source of the 5 T cell receptor beta chains below, sequenced in a study of T cells in Graves' hyperthyroidism and ophthalmopathy. Amplification yielded TCR beta CDR3 regions, with RNA transcripts as the source. First-round RT-PCR targeting the TCR CDR3 was performed with the HTBI primer set. TCRdb redid the calling of the multiplex PCR reads with MiXCR, one entry per CDR3 protein. The table records roughly 290,000 distinct CDR3 sequences, roughly 15% of them present only once. Sequencing was performed on blood. Receptor source: a woman aged 40 to 50 with Graves' hyperthyroidism.

This clonotype has ten or more counts. The chain has TRBV28 and TRBJ1-1; 7 bases match TRBD1. From germline, CDR1 is MDHEN and CDR2 SYDVKM. The CDR3 has 15 residues. The junction had 5 bases not matched to a gene; V was cut back by 3 bases and J by 1 base. The CDR3 DNA sequence: TGTGCCAGCAGTTTGGACCGGGACAGGAACACTGAAGCTTTCTTT. It encodes CASSLDRDRNTEAFF.

The rearrangement uses TRBV2 and TRBJ1-3; a weak D match, TRBD1 (5 bases). CDR3 size: 13 residues. Per the germline V gene, CDR1 is SNHLY and CDR2 is FYNNEI. Deletions cut 4 bases from V and 4 bases from J, with 8 bases between. The CDR3 region has the DNA TGTGCCAGCAGTGGACAGAAAGGAAACACCATATATTTT. This encodes CASSGQKGNTIYF.

As regards this clonotype: The junction departs from the called germline gene at one end, perhaps through a read error. V and J are TRBV7-7 and TRBJ1-4, with D possibly TRBD1 on 5 matching bases. In germline, CDR1 is SSHAT, CDR2 FNYEAQ (reference sequence). CDR3 length: 14 residues. The CDR3 sequence: CASSSQAGDEKLFF. DNA of the CDR3: TGTGCTAGCAGCTCACAGGCGGGCGATGAAAAACTGTTTTTT.

As regards this clonotype: The conserved closing phenylalanine or tryptophan is absent in this CDR3, likely reflecting a read error. CDR3 region: CAWEPGQGTDRQYV. For the CDR3, the DNA is TGTGCCTGGGAACCGGGACAGGGAACAGATAGGCAGTATGTT. The V and J genes are TRBV30 and TRBJ2-3; 9 bases are a match to TRBD1. The CDR3 length is 14 residues. Germline lookup yields CDR1 GTSNPN and CDR2 SVGIG (reference sequence).

This clonotype was seen repeatedly, ten times or more. V and J are TRBV3-1 and TRBJ2-3, with 7 positions matching TRBD2. The CDR3 runs to 13 residues. Germline CDR1 LGHDT, CDR2 YNNKEL (reference sequence). The ends lost 8 bases at V and 3 bases at J; junction bases unmatched: 5. The CDR3 DNA sequence: TGTGCCAGCGCGCGGGAGATTACAGATACGCAGTATTTT. Its translation: CASAREITDTQYF.